A selection of T cell receptor beta chains follows, all from one sample in a study of T cells in Graves' hyperthyroidism and ophthalmopathy. Via MiXCR, TCRdb re-called the multiplex PCR reads, giving one row per CDR3 protein. This sample has almost 600,000 distinct CDR3 sequences, with about half found just once. Sample: peripheral blood or thyroid tissue (not recorded which). Receptors were obtained from a woman aged 18-29 years with Graves' hyperthyroidism. CDR3s include the opening cysteine and the closing phenylalanine or tryptophan. Each record gives: D gene, clone size, V gene, J gene, CDR3 protein, CDR3 DNA. The D gene is left open where the match is weak. The size entry is marked missing in some rows and otherwise reads once, few, many or a size class.

>NA|NA|TRBV25-1|TRBJ1-1
CASSESLVGVNTEAFF
TGTGCCAGCAGTGAATCTTTGGTAGGGGTGAACACTGAAGCTTTCTTT
>NA|many|TRBV6-2/TRBV6-3|TRBJ1-5
CASSSQAGRPQHF
TGTGCCAGCAGTTCCCAGGCGGGACGGCCCCAGCATTTT
>TRBD1|NA|TRBV5-5|TRBJ2-2
CASSQQGFAANTGELFF
TGTGCCAGCAGCCAACAGGGGTTTGCCGCGAACACCGGGGAGCTGTTTTTT
>NA|many|TRBV27|TRBJ2-7
CASSGGLYEQYF
TGTGCCAGCAGCGGGGGCTTGTACGAGCAGTACTTC
>NA|NA|TRBV29-1|TRBJ2-2
CSQGHANTGELFF
TGCAGCCAAGGACACGCGAACACCGGGGAGCTGTTTTTT
>NA|NA|TRBV6-4|TRBJ1-1
CASSDSRQANTEAFF
TGTGCCAGCAGTGACTCTAGACAAGCGAACACTGAAGCTTTCTTT
>NA|NA|TRBV2|TRBJ1-4
CANDLQGLAGFNEKLFF
TGTGCCAACGATCTCCAGGGGCTAGCGGGGTTCAATGAAAAACTGTTTTTT
>TRBD1|many|TRBV20-1|TRBJ1-5
CSARDPTGGHQPQHF
TGCAGTGCTAGAGATCCAACAGGGGGACATCAGCCCCAGCATTTT
>NA|many|TRBV12-3/TRBV12-4|TRBJ2-5
CASSRDKLQETQYF
TGTGCCAGCAGCCGGGACAAACTCCAAGAGACCCAGTACTTC
>TRBD1|many|TRBV15|TRBJ2-7
CATSSDRGLTDEQYF
TGTGCCACCAGCAGCGACAGGGGTTTAACTGACGAGCAGTACTTC
>NA|NA|TRBV15|TRBJ2-7
CATSREGAGAYEQYF
TGTGCCACCAGCAGAGAAGGCGCAGGGGCTTACGAGCAGTACTTC
>NA|NA|TRBV7-9|TRBJ2-5
CASKEGTPETQYF
TGTGCCAGCAAGGAGGGGACGCCGGAGACCCAGTACTTC
>NA|NA|TRBV25-1|TRBJ1-5
CASSEADNQPQHF
TGTGCCAGCAGTGAGGCGGACAATCAGCCCCAGCATTTT
>TRBD2|NA|TRBV9|TRBJ2-7
CASSPLAGVDEQYF
TGTGCCAGCAGCCCACTAGCGGGAGTCGATGAGCAGTACTTC
>NA|many|TRBV19|TRBJ2-6
CASSKGHRALRRANVLTF
TGTGCCAGTAGTAAGGGTCACAGAGCGTTACGGAGGGCCAACGTCCTGACTTTC
>NA|many|TRBV7-9|TRBJ1-6
CASSLQQGNSPLHF
TGTGCCAGCAGCTTACAACAGGGCAATTCACCCCTCCACTTT
>TRBD1|many|TRBV2|TRBJ1-1
CASMRGRVGYTEAFF
TGTGCCAGCATGAGGGGGCGCGTAGGATACACTGAAGCTTTCTTT
>NA|NA|TRBV7-9|TRBJ1-5
CADSLGWGRARNQPQHF
TGTGCCGACAGCTTAGGTTGGGGCAGGGCTCGCAATCAGCCCCAGCATTTT
>NA|NA|TRBV29-1|TRBJ2-7
CRLMGAYEQYF
TGCAGATTAATGGGAGCCTACGAGCAGTACTTC
>NA|many|TRBV9|TRBJ1-5
CASSPGTASNQPQHF
TGTGCCAGCAGCCCCGGGACGGCGAGCAATCAGCCCCAGCATTTT
>NA|NA|TRBV13|TRBJ2-7
CASSSQGRAREQYF
TGTGCCAGCAGTTCCCAGGGCAGGGCCAGAGAGCAGTACTTC
>TRBD2|NA|TRBV2|TRBJ2-3
CASSPTSGTSTDTQYF
TGTGCCAGCAGCCCGACTAGCGGAACAAGCACAGATACGCAGTATTTT
>NA|NA|TRBV2|TRBJ1-1
CASSLSLGQWNTEAFF
TGTGCCAGCAGTTTATCCCTCGGACAATGGAACACTGAAGCTTTCTTT
>TRBD2|few|TRBV19|TRBJ2-7
CASSLSGLAGVSYEQYF
TGTGCCAGTAGTCTTTCCGGACTAGCGGGAGTCTCCTACGAGCAGTACTTC